This T cell receptor (beta chain) derives from a study of T cell changes during pregnancy in multiple sclerosis. The data were produced by immunoSEQ multiplex PCR, yet TCRdb's version contains in-frame clones alone and is incomplete. The sample lists about 54,000 clones, about 91% occurring once. The receptor comes from a female donor in good health, enrolled as a control in a pregnancy study. This material consisted of peripheral blood, taken after pregnancy.

The CDR3 here is CASSSGGGRRSGTEAFF. For the CDR3, the DNA is TGTGCCAGCAGCTCGGGGGGGGGACGACGATCGGGGACTGAAGCTTTCTTT. The V gene is TRBV13, the J gene TRBJ1-1; D possibly corresponds to TRBD1 (5 bases). V gave up 4 bases and J gave up 5 bases, with 23 bases separating them. Per the germline V gene, CDR1 is PRHDT and CDR2 is FYEKMQ (reference sequence). The CDR3 covers 17 residues.